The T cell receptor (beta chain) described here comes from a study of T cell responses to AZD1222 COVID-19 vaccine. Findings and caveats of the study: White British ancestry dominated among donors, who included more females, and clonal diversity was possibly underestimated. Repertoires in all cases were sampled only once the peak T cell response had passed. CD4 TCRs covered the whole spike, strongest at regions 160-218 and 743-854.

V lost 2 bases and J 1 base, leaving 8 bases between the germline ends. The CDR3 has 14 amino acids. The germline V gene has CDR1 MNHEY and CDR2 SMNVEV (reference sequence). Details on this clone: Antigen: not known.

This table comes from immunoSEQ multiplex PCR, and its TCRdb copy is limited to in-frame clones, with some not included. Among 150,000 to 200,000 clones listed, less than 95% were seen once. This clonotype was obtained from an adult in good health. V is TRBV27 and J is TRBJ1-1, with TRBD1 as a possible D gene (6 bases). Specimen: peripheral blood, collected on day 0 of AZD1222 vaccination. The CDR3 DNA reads TGTGCCAGCAGTTTAGGACAGACGAACACTGAAGCTTTCTTT. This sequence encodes CASSLGQTNTEAFF.